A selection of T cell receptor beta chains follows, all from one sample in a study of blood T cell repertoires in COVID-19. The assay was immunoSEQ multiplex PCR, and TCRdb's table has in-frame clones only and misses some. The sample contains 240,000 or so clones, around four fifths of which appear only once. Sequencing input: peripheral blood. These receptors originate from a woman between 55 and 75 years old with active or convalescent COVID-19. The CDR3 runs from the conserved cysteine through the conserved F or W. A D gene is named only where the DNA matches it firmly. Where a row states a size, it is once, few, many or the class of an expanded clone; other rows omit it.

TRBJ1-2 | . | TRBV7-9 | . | CASSFGPQGTAYGYTF | TGTGCCAGCAGCTTTGGACCTCAGGGTACTGCCTATGGCTACACCTTC
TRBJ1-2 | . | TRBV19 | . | CASSTTGSFGYGYTF | TGTGCCAGTAGTACGACAGGCTCTTTTGGCTATGGCTACACCTTC
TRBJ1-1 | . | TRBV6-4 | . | CASSPDMNTEAFF | TGTGCCAGCAGTCCCGACATGAACACTGAAGCTTTCTTT
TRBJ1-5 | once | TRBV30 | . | CAWSGQGNQPQHF | TGTGCCTGGAGTGGCCAGGGGAATCAGCCCCAGCATTTT
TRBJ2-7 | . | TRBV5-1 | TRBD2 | CASSSGWTSGAYEQYF | TGCGCCAGCAGCTCAGGATGGACTAGCGGGGCCTACGAGCAGTACTTC
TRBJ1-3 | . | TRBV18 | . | CASSPTGTSGNTIYF | TGTGCCAGCTCACCTACAGGAACCTCTGGAAACACCATATATTTT
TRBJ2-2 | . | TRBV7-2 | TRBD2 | CATKGWTSNSGELFF | TGTGCCACTAAGGGGTGGACTAGCAATAGCGGGGAGCTGTTTTTT
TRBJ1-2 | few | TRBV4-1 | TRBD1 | CASSQDRGQTYGYTF | TGCGCCAGCAGCCAAGATAGGGGGCAAACCTATGGCTACACCTTC
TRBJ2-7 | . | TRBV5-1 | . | CASSLAGAEQYF | TGCGCCAGCAGCTTGGCCGGAGCAGAGCAGTACTTC
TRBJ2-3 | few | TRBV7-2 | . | CASSLYQDTQYF | TGTGCCAGCAGCTTATATCAGGATACGCAGTATTTT
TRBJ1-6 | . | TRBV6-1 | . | CASNFYNSPLHF | TGTGCCAGCAACTTCTATAATTCACCCCTCCACTTT
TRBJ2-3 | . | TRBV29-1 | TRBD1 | CSVDRGQGATDTQYF | TGCAGCGTTGACCGAGGACAGGGGGCTACAGATACGCAGTATTTT
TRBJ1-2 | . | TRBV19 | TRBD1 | CASSPTGTGRTNYGYTF | TGTGCCAGTAGCCCAACCGGGACAGGGAGGACTAACTATGGCTACACCTTC
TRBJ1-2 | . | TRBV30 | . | CAWRRTSNYGYTF | TGTGCCTGGAGGAGGACATCTAACTATGGCTACACCTTC
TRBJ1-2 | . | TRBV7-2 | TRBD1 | CASSLTGQEAYGYTF | TGTGCCAGCAGCCTAACGGGACAGGAAGCCTATGGCTACACCTTC
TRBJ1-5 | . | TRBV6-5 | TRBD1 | CASRDRFNQPQHF | TGTGCCAGCAGGGACAGGTTCAATCAGCCCCAGCATTTT
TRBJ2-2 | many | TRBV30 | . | CAWIRTDLTGELFF | TGTGCCTGGATAAGGACAGACCTAACCGGGGAGCTGTTTTTT
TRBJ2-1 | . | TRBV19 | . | CASRIGAGEQFF | TGTGCCAGTAGGATAGGGGCTGGTGAGCAGTTCTTC
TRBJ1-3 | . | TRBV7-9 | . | CASSPGTGNTIYF | TGTGCCAGCAGCCCAGGGACTGGAAACACCATATATTTT
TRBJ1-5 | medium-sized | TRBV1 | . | CTSSMRPGVENQPQHF | TGCACCAGCAGCATGAGGCCGGGGGTTGAAAATCAGCCCCAGCATTTT
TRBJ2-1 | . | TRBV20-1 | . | CSASRGGPRHEQFF | TGCAGTGCTAGTAGGGGGGGGCCAAGGCATGAGCAGTTCTTC
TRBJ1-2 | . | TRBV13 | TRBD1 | CASSSGTGPLGYGYTF | TGTGCCAGCAGTTCCGGGACAGGCCCCCTCGGCTATGGCTACACCTTC
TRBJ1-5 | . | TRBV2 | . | CASSYSNQPQHF | TGTGCCAGCAGCTATAGCAATCAGCCCCAGCATTTT
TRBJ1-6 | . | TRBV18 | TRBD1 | CASSPPGGNNSPLHF | TGTGCCAGCTCACCTCCAGGGGGAAATAATTCACCCCTCCACTTT
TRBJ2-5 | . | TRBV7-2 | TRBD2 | CASSLAPIAGETQYF | TGTGCCAGCAGCTTAGCCCCCATAGCGGGGGAGACCCAGTACTTC
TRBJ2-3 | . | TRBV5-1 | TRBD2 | CASSSRLAGTTDTQYF | TGCGCCAGCAGCTCTAGACTAGCGGGGACCACAGATACGCAGTATTTT
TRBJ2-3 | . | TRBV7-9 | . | CASSLEGLTDTQYF | TGTGCCAGCAGCTTGGAGGGGCTGACAGATACGCAGTATTTT
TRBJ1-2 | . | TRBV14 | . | CASSRIITGIYGYTF | TGTGCCAGCAGCAGGATAATAACAGGGATCTATGGCTACACCTTC
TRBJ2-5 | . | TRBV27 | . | CASSRGLGRETQYF | TGTGCCAGCAGCAGGGGTTTGGGTCGAGAGACCCAGTACTTC
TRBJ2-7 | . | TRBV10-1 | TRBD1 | CASSGTGTGPYEQYF | TGCGCCAGCAGTGGAACCGGGACAGGTCCCTACGAGCAGTACTTC
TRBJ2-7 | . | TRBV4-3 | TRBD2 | CASSQDLAGGFEQYF | TGCGCCAGCAGCCAAGATTTAGCGGGGGGTTTCGAGCAGTACTTC
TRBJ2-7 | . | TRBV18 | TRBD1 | CASSPLGQGRVGQYF | TGTGCCAGCTCACCACTTGGACAGGGAAGGGTCGGGCAGTACTTC
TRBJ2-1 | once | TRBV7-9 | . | CASSSDRTYNEQFF | TGTGCCAGCAGCTCAGATCGAACCTACAATGAGCAGTTCTTC
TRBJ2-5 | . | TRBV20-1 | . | CSPRLQETQYF | TGCAGCCCGCGGCTCCAAGAGACCCAGTACTTC
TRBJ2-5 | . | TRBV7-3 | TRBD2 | CASSLGAGGRETQYF | TGTGCCAGCAGCTTAGGAGCGGGGGGGCGAGAGACCCAGTACTTC
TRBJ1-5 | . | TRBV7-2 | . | CASSTRAGWQPQHF | TGTGCCAGCAGCACCCGCGCGGGGTGGCAGCCCCAGCATTTT
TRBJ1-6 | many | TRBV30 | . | CAWSVSTGGSSYNSPLHF | TGTGCCTGGAGTGTCTCGACGGGGGGTAGCTCCTATAATTCACCCCTCCACTTT
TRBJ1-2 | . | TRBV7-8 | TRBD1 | CASSLADREGGYGYTF | TGTGCCAGCAGCTTAGCAGACAGGGAAGGAGGGTATGGCTACACCTTC
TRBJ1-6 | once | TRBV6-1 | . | CASSEGPGRWGSPLHF | TGTGCCAGCAGTGAAGGTCCAGGGCGGTGGGGTTCACCCCTCCACTTT
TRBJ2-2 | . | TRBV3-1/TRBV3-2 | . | CASSLLFSGELFF | TGTGCCAGCAGTCTCCTGTTCTCCGGGGAGCTGTTTTTT
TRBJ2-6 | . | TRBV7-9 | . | CASSSESGANVLTF | TGTGCCAGCAGCTCAGAATCTGGGGCCAACGTCCTGACTTTC
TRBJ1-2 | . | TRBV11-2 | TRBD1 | CASSSGTGNTF | TGTGCCAGCAGCTCCGGGACAGGGAACACCTTC
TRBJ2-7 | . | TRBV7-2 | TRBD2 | CASSPGLAGGYEQYF | TGTGCCAGCAGCCCCGGACTAGCGGGGGGCTACGAGCAGTACTTC
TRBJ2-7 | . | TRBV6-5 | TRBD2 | CASRPGTSGVYEQYF | TGTGCCAGCAGGCCTGGGACTAGCGGAGTCTACGAGCAGTACTTC
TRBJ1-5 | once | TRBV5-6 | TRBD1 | CASSLYPGGQPQHF | TGTGCCAGCAGCTTGTACCCAGGGGGTCAGCCCCAGCATTTT
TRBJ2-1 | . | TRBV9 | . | CASSGDKAGNEQFF | TGTGCCAGCAGCGGGGACAAGGCCGGCAATGAGCAGTTCTTC
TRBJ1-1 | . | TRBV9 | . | CASSVVGGAGTEAFF | TGTGCCAGCAGCGTAGTAGGCGGGGCAGGGACTGAAGCTTTCTTT
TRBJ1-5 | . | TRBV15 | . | CATWGGGSNQPQHF | TGTGCCACCTGGGGGGGTGGAAGCAATCAGCCCCAGCATTTT
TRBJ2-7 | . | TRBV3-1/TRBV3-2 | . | CASSQDPRLGYEQYF | TGTGCCAGCAGCCAAGATCCGAGACTAGGTTACGAGCAGTACTTC
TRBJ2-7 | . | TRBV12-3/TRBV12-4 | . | CASSFYYEQYF | TGTGCCAGCAGTTTCTATTACGAGCAGTACTTC
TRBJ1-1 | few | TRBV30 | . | CAWSAAAGAEAFF | TGTGCCTGGAGTGCTGCAGCAGGGGCTGAAGCTTTCTTT
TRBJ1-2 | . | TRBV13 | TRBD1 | CASSPVQGGGYGYTF | TGTGCCAGCAGCCCCGTCCAGGGGGGCGGCTATGGCTACACCTTC
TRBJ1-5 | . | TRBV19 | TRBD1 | CASSLGGQGGQPQHF | TGTGCCAGTAGTCTTGGGGGACAGGGGGGACAGCCCCAGCATTTT
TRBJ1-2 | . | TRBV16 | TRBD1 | CASSDRAYGYTF | TGTGCCAGCAGTGACAGGGCCTATGGCTACACCTTC
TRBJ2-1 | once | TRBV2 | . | CASSGQVFNEQFF | TGTGCCAGCAGTGGGCAGGTCTTCAATGAGCAGTTCTTC
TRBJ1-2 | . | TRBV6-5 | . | CASSYSSSFYGYTF | TGTGCCAGCAGTTACTCGAGTAGCTTCTATGGCTACACCTTC
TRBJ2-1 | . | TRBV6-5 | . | CASSAGPNEQFF | TGTGCCAGCAGCGCGGGACCAAATGAGCAGTTCTTC